This entry concerns a single TCR beta chain. What it binds is not known. A second PCR of 7 to 11 cycles used a sample-barcoded 5' primer and a J-beta primer mix. TCRdb reprocessed the 5' RACE reads with MiXCR, giving one entry per CDR3 protein. Altogether about 750,000 distinct CDR3 sequences are present, approximately 53% being singletons, with the ten largest covering around 41%. This sample was taken from a study of blood T cells in healthy people across ages. Study findings and constraints: Naive T cell percentage showed a strong correlation with the diversity of TCR beta. Bulk PBMC profiling left naive and antigen-experienced comparisons inconclusive. In older individuals, TCR beta diversity per million T cells was lower, falling roughly linearly with age.

With each sample, at least 5 micrograms of total RNA were extracted. V was shortened by 4 bases and J by 1 base, with 10 bases between the two germline ends. The germline V gene encodes CDR1 MNHEY and CDR2 SVGEGT. The CDR3 contains 15 residues. This chain uses TRBV6-2 or TRBV6-3 with TRBJ2-2; no clear D. The clonotype was recovered from a man aged 80 or over in good health. The sample consisted of blood. The CDR3 DNA reads as TGTGCCAGCAGTTTGGCTACCCTGAACACCGGGGAGCTGTTTTTT. It translates to CASSLATLNTGELFF.